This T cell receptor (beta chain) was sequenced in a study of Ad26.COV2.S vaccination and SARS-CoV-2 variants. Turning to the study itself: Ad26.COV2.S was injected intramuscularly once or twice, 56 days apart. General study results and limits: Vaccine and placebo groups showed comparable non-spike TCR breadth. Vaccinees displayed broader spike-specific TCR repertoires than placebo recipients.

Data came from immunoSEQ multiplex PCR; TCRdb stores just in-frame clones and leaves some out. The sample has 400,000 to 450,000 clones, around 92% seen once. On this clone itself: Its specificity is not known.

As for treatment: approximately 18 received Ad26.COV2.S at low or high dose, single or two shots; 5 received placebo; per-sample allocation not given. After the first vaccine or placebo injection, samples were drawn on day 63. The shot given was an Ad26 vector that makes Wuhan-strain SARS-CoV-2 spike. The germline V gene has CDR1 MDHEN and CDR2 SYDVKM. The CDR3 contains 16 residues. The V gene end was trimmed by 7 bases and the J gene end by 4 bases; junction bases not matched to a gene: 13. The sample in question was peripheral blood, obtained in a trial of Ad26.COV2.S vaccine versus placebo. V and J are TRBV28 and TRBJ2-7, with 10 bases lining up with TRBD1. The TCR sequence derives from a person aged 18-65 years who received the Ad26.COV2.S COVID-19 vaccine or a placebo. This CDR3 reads CASITGGDRGSYEQYF. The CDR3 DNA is TGTGCCAGCATCACGGGAGGGGACAGGGGTTCGTACGAGCAGTACTTC.